One sample yielded the 17 T cell receptor beta chains listed below, sequenced in a study of T-cell reconstitution after alpha-beta-depleted transplantation in children. Unique molecular identifiers were used to barcode this TCRbeta library. A single record per CDR3 protein comes from TCRdb applying MiXCR to the PCR reads. The data contain 360,000 or so distinct CDR3 sequences, 20% of them seen just once; the ten biggest clones take up 3.8%. This specimen consisted of PBMCs from the stem cell graft donor, obtained from the stem cell graft. The source of these receptors is a human donor who donated a stem cell graft to a child with acute myeloid leukemia.

This clonotype was seen ten or more times. V is TRBV20-1 and J is TRBJ1-5, with a tentative D call TRBD1 (6 bases). The germline V gene encodes CDR1 DFQATT and CDR2 SNEGSKA (reference sequence). Between the trimmed V and J ends, which lost 6 bases and 4 bases, there was a span of 13 bases. The CDR3 is made up of 13 amino acids. This CDR3 is CSARGMNNQPQHF. In DNA, the CDR3 is TGCAGTGCCAGGGGTATGAATAATCAGCCCCAGCATTTT.

This clonotype showed up many times. CDR3 sequence: CSAIRDYTYEQYF. The CDR3 nucleotides read TGCAGTGCGATCCGGGACTACACCTACGAGCAGTACTTC. This sequence joins TRBV20-1 and TRBJ2-7; TRBD2 agrees at 7 bases. Germline V CDR1 and CDR2: DFQATT, SNEGSKA (reference sequence). The junction had 7 bases not matched to a gene; V was cut back by 6 bases and J by 2 bases. There are 13 residues in the CDR3.

This clonotype has at least ten counts. The J gene is TRBJ2-2, the V gene TRBV7-3; 9 bases align to TRBD1. Unmatched junction bases numbered 7, after V lost 5 bases and J lost 6 bases. Germline-derived CDR1 and CDR2 are SGHTA and FQGTGA. The CDR3 extends over 15 amino acids. The CDR3 here is CASSLQTGGAGELFF. The CDR3 bases are TGTGCCAGCAGCCTTCAAACAGGGGGCGCCGGGGAGCTGTTTTTT.

This clonotype has ten or more counts. The V gene is TRBV20-1, the J gene TRBJ2-1; D is undetermined. CDR3 length: 12 amino acids. Germline V CDR1 and CDR2: DFQATT, SNEGSKA (reference sequence). V gave up 7 bases and J gave up 0 bases, with 7 bases separating them. CDR3 sequence (DNA): TGCAGTGTCGAGGACTCCTACAATGAGCAGTTCTTC. Protein sequence: CSVEDSYNEQFF.

V and J are TRBV20-1 and TRBJ1-5; D remains unclear. From germline, CDR1 is DFQATT and CDR2 SNEGSKA (reference sequence). This CDR3 region has 13 residues. Trimming cost V 5 bases and J 2 bases, with 10 bases left between them. The CDR3 DNA sequence: TGCAGTGCTCAGACTCTCGGCAATCAGCCCCAGCATTTT. The encoded protein is CSAQTLGNQPQHF.

This clonotype was counted between two and nine times. This CDR3 reads CSATMHGGYNEQFF. CDR3 bases: TGCAGTGCTACTATGCACGGCGGTTACAATGAGCAGTTCTTC. This sequence joins TRBV20-1 and TRBJ2-1; D remains ambiguous. The CDR3 is 14 amino acids. The germline gives CDR1 DFQATT, CDR2 SNEGSKA (reference sequence). Trimming removed 4 bases at V and 4 bases at J, with 14 bases between.

The J gene is TRBJ2-1, the V gene TRBV29-1, with D hard to call. V lost 3 bases and J 3 bases, leaving 15 bases between the germline ends. This CDR3 comprises 15 residues. The germline CDR1 and CDR2 sequences are SQVTM and ANQGSEA. CDR3 region: CSVDGLGELYNEQFF. The CDR3 bases are TGCAGCGTTGATGGTTTAGGTGAGCTCTACAATGAGCAGTTCTTC.

J is TRBJ2-7 and V is TRBV7-9; the match to TRBD2 covers 10 bases. The germline gives CDR1 SEHNR, CDR2 FQNEAQ (reference sequence). The CDR3 extends over 15 amino acids. Losses at the gene ends were 5 bases for V and 4 bases for J; bases not matched to a gene: 8. The CDR3 DNA follows: TGTGCCAGCAGCGACCGGACTAGCGGACAATACGAGCAGTACTTC. Amino acid sequence: CASSDRTSGQYEQYF.

This clonotype was detected only a few times. A much more abundant neighbour one base away suggests this may be a read error. The chain uses TRBV28 and TRBJ2-3; D ambiguous. The CDR3 loop spans 11 amino acids. V was clipped by 6 bases and J by 2 bases, with 3 bases between them. Per germline, CDR1 MDHEN and CDR2 SYDVKM. The CDR3 loop is CASRVTDTQYF. The CDR3 bases are TGTGCCAGCAGAGTCACAGATACGCAGTATTTT.

V usage is TRBV9 and J usage is TRBJ2-1; D remains ambiguous. This CDR3 has 14 residues. The V gene lost 4 bases and the J gene lost 9 bases, with 17 bases spanning the gap. Germline-derived CDR1 and CDR2 are SGDLS and YYNGEE. The CDR3 DNA is TGTGCCAGCAGCCCCCGGGTCCTCAGAGGTGAGCAGTTCTTC. It specifies CASSPRVLRGEQFF.

The chain uses TRBV20-1 and TRBJ2-7; 8 bases are shared with TRBD2. The V gene end was trimmed by 1 base and the J gene end by 4 bases; junction bases not matched to a gene: 6. CDR1 and CDR2 (germline): DFQATT, SNEGSKA (reference sequence). This CDR3 is built from 14 residues. The CDR3 loop is CSARGPGLDYEQYF. As DNA, the CDR3 is TGCAGTGCTAGAGGTCCGGGACTAGATTACGAGCAGTACTTC.

This clonotype was counted between two and nine times. The V call is TRBV4-1, the J call TRBJ2-7; tentative D call: TRBD1 (5 bases). CDR3 length equals 16 residues. V lost 1 base and J lost 0, with 13 bases in between. From germline, CDR1 is MGHRA and CDR2 YSYEKL. CDR3 region: CASSQARGHLSYEQYF. CDR3 nucleotides: TGCGCCAGCAGCCAAGCTAGAGGACACCTCTCCTACGAGCAGTACTTC.

This chain uses TRBV20-1 with TRBJ2-7; weak D call: TRBD1 (5 bases). Trimming removed 2 bases from V and 5 bases from J, with 16 bases in between. CDR1 DFQATT and CDR2 SNEGSKA come from the germline V gene (reference sequence). The CDR3 contains 14 residues. The CDR3 loop is CSARPLKGAHEQYF. The CDR3 DNA sequence: TGCAGTGCTAGACCATTAAAAGGGGCCCACGAGCAGTACTTC.

This clonotype was observed many times. The chain recombines TRBV20-1 with TRBJ2-3; D not certain. The CDR3 spans 13 residues. V was trimmed by 0 bases and J by 9 bases, leaving 13 bases between them. The germline V gene has CDR1 DFQATT and CDR2 SNEGSKA (reference sequence). The CDR3 nucleotides read TGCAGTGCTAGAGATCAGAAGAGGCAAACGCAGTATTTT. Translated: CSARDQKRQTQYF.

The chain employs TRBV7-9 and TRBJ2-1; D is possibly TRBD2 (6 bases). With 1 base removed from V and 6 bases from J, the gap between germline ends came to 16 bases. The CDR3 runs 16 residues. The germline V gene encodes CDR1 SEHNR and CDR2 FQNEAQ (reference sequence). CDR3 sequence: CASSLEDGGAGNEQFF. CDR3 bases: TGTGCCAGCAGCTTAGAAGACGGGGGAGCAGGCAATGAGCAGTTCTTC.

This clonotype was seen repeatedly, ten times or more. This chain connects TRBV20-1 to TRBJ1-5, with D perhaps matching TRBD1 (5 bases). The CDR3 covers 15 residues. Germline lookup yields CDR1 DFQATT and CDR2 SNEGSKA (reference sequence). With 0 bases removed from V and 3 bases from J, the gap between germline ends came to 12 bases. As DNA, the CDR3 is TGCAGTGCTAGAGATGGGGCAGCACCCAATCAGCCCCAGCATTTT. As protein: CSARDGAAPNQPQHF.

The CDR3 here is CAWSLRLAGETQYF. DNA for the CDR3: TGTGCCTGGAGTTTACGACTAGCGGGGGAGACCCAGTACTTC. The chain joins TRBV30 to TRBJ2-5; 11 bases line up with TRBD2. Germline V lookup: CDR1 GTSNPN, CDR2 SVGIG (reference sequence). J was trimmed by 5 bases and V by 2 bases; bases with no gene match: 4. CDR3 length: 14 amino acids.